This T cell receptor beta chain was obtained from a study of blood T cell repertoires in COVID-19. Study-level background: The samples span acute and convalescent COVID-19 from the United States, Italy and Spain.

Losses at the gene ends were 4 bases for V and 6 bases for J; bases not matched to a gene: 12. Per germline, CDR1 SGHDT and CDR2 YYEEEE. There are 15 residues in the CDR3. The assay was immunoSEQ multiplex PCR, and TCRdb's table has in-frame clones only and misses some. The data hold around 110,000 clones, with approximately 80% observed a single time. The chain recombines TRBV5-6 with TRBJ1-1; 7 bases match TRBD1. The receptor comes from a woman between 70 and 85 years old with acute or convalescent COVID-19. What was sequenced was peripheral blood. The CDR3 DNA reads TGTGCCAGCAGCGGGACCCCCAACAGGGGCTCTGAAGCTTTCTTT. Translating it yields CASSGTPNRGSEAFF.